What follows is one TCR beta chain and its context. Clones were sequenced by immunoSEQ multiplex PCR, and TCRdb holds only the in-frame ones, with some missing. Here the sample spans about 110,000 clones, almost 96% being singletons. The data derive from a study of cytomegalovirus exposure and HLA in healthy donors. The CDR3 is 15 amino acids. The V end was cut by 1 base, the J end by 1 base, with 10 bases between. Germline CDR1 SGHTA, CDR2 FQGNSA. J is TRBJ2-5 and V is TRBV7-2; possibly TRBD2 for D (6 bases). The receptor comes from a woman under 30 in good health and CMV-seronegative. Sequencing was carried out using PBMCs. This chain's CDR3 is CASSLGGAGQETQYF. The CDR3 bases are TGTGCCAGCAGCTTAGGCGGGGCGGGCCAAGAGACCCAGTACTTC.